This TCR beta chain comes out of a study of T cells in localized non-small cell lung cancer. TCRdb keeps only in-frame clones here, not all; method: immunoSEQ multiplex PCR. The top ten hold approximately 3% of the sample, which has about 78,000 clones, approximately 84% seen once. V lost 0 bases and J lost 6, with 13 bases in between. The CDR3 covers 15 residues. Looked up from germline, CDR1 is SGHAT and CDR2 is FQNNGV. For this clone: The antigen is unknown.

Study results and caveats: Longer overall survival accompanied higher blood T cell density. Adjacent lung was found to contain a median roughly 58 of the top 100 tumor clones. Owing to sequencing of a solitary tumor region, heterogeneity cannot be discounted. Adjacent uninvolved lung had the highest clonality, suggesting focused antigen responses.

This specimen consisted of peripheral blood, obtained before any cancer treatment. This clonotype was sampled from a man between 40 and 75 years old with stage I lung adenocarcinoma. This chain links TRBV11-2 with TRBJ2-3; D is possibly TRBD1 or TRBD2 (5 bases each). Written as DNA, the CDR3 is TGTGCCAGCAGCTTAGAGGGGCTTCCGGGGGATACGCAGTATTTT. This gives the protein CASSLEGLPGDTQYF.